What follows are 23 T cell receptor beta chains derived from one specimen sequenced in a study of T cells in Graves' hyperthyroidism and ophthalmopathy. It was RNA transcripts that yielded the amplified TCR beta CDR3 regions. During a first-round RT-PCR of the TCR CDR3, the HTBI primer set was used. TCRdb re-called the multiplex PCR reads with MiXCR, one entry per CDR3 protein. The table has a few hundred thousand distinct CDR3 sequences, 35% to 55% seen once; the top ten hold around 7.7%. The sequenced sample consisted of peripheral blood or thyroid tissue (not recorded which). All receptors derive from a woman between 18 and 29 years old with Graves' hyperthyroidism.

The sample holds many counts of this clonotype. In DNA, the CDR3 is TGCAGTGCTAGGTTACCCCTCAACACTGAAGCTTTCTTT. Translation: CSARLPLNTEAFF. This chain connects TRBV20-1 to TRBJ1-1; no firm D call. The germline V gene encodes CDR1 DFQATT and CDR2 SNEGSKA (reference sequence). The CDR3 runs 13 residues. The V and J ends lost 3 bases and 2 bases respectively, with 10 bases between them.

The sample holds many counts of this clonotype. V usage is TRBV20-1 and J usage is TRBJ2-5, with 11 bases matching TRBD2. This CDR3 spans 16 amino acids. Unmatched junction bases numbered 4, after V lost 0 bases and J lost 1 base. The germline CDR1 and CDR2 sequences are DFQATT and SNEGSKA (reference sequence). In DNA form, the CDR3 reads TGCAGTGCTAGAGATAAGCTAGCGGGAGGCCAAGAGACCCAGTACTTC. It translates to CSARDKLAGGQETQYF.

This clonotype was recorded at least ten times. This rearrangement joins TRBV2 to TRBJ2-7; 9 bases agree with TRBD1. Germline V gene lookup returns CDR1 SNHLY and CDR2 FYNNEI. The CDR3 runs 15 residues. V lost 3 bases, J lost 5 bases, and 8 bases stayed unmatched. CDR3 protein: CASSDPRTGVDEQYF. CDR3 nucleotides: TGTGCCAGCAGTGACCCCCGGACAGGGGTTGACGAGCAGTACTTC.

The V call is TRBV7-9, the J call TRBJ2-2; TRBD1 might be the D (6 bases). CDR3 length: 16 residues. V shed 6 bases and J shed 3 bases, with 17 bases lying between them. Germline V gene sequence: CDR1 SEHNR, CDR2 FQNEAQ (reference sequence). DNA of the CDR3: TGTGCCAGCAGTGTGTTCCCAGGGGTAGACACCGGGGAGCTGTTTTTT. As protein: CASSVFPGVDTGELFF.

The chain employs TRBV20-1 and TRBJ2-5; D perhaps matches TRBD1 (5 bases). V was pared by 3 bases and J by 5 bases, with 16 bases between. The CDR3 is 14 amino acids. In germline, CDR1 is DFQATT, CDR2 SNEGSKA (reference sequence). The CDR3 reads CSARKEWGLETQYF. The DNA for the CDR3 is TGCAGTGCTAGGAAGGAGTGGGGCCTGGAGACCCAGTACTTC.

As regards this clonotype: It may be a read error: a sequence one base away is much more abundant. J is TRBJ2-7 and V is TRBV20-1; 7 bases match TRBD2. CDR1 and CDR2 from the germline V gene are DFQATT and SNEGSKA (reference sequence). The CDR3 consists of 16 residues. Germline trimming cut 0 bases from V and 5 bases from J; bases unmatched to any gene: 13. The CDR3 region has the DNA TGCAGTGCTAGAGATTGGGAGTGCGCTGGGACTAACGAGCAGTACTTC. Translated, it gives CSARDWECAGTNEQYF.

V usage is TRBV7-8 and J usage is TRBJ2-7; tentatively, D is TRBD1 or TRBD2 (6 bases each). This CDR3 is 15 amino acids long. Germline V gene sequence: CDR1 SGHVS, CDR2 FQNEAQ. V lost 3 bases and J lost 4, with 16 bases in between. The CDR3 nucleotides are TGTGCCAGCAGCTTCTTTGGGGGGCTTAAGTACGAGCAGTACTTC. It yields the protein CASSFFGGLKYEQYF.

This clonotype was recorded at least ten times. The genes are TRBV19 and TRBJ2-7; D ambiguous. The CDR3 is 14 residues long. V was shortened by 6 bases and J by 3 bases, with 15 bases between the two germline ends. The germline CDR1 and CDR2 sequences are LNHDA and SQIVND (reference sequence). The DNA of the CDR3 is TGTGCCAGTAGCACCTTTCAGGATTACTACGAGCAGTACTTC. Residues: CASSTFQDYYEQYF.

V and J are TRBV5-1 and TRBJ1-4; the match to TRBD1 covers 7 bases. This CDR3 is 14 amino acids long. Looked up from germline, CDR1 is SGHRS and CDR2 is YFSETQ. J lost 9 bases, V lost 3 bases, and 8 bases had no gene match. The CDR3 region is CASSSTGPGKKLFF. Written as DNA, the CDR3 is TGCGCCAGCAGCTCGACAGGGCCGGGAAAAAAACTGTTTTTT.

This sequence joins TRBV20-1 and TRBJ2-1, with D possibly being TRBD2 (6 bases). In germline, CDR1 is DFQATT, CDR2 SNEGSKA (reference sequence). Trimming cost V 2 bases and J 2 bases, with 25 bases left between them. This CDR3 has 19 residues. CDR3 residues: CSARPNRADGGFPYNEQFF. DNA for the CDR3: TGCAGTGCTAGACCGAATCGGGCGGATGGAGGGTTTCCCTACAATGAGCAGTTCTTC.

At least ten counts were recorded for this clonotype. The V and J genes are TRBV29-1 and TRBJ2-7; D is possibly TRBD1 (5 bases). Trimming took off 6 bases at V and 2 bases at J, with 11 bases between the two ends. The CDR3 is made up of 12 amino acids. Germline lookup yields CDR1 SQVTM and CDR2 ANQGSEA. CDR3 sequence reads: CSVGHGTYEQYF. CDR3 DNA sequence: TGCAGCGTCGGACACGGAACCTACGAGCAGTACTTC.

This clonotype has ten or more counts. The chain carries TRBV5-1 and TRBJ1-2; TRBD1 is a possible D gene (6 bases). Trimming removed 0 bases at V and 2 bases at J, with 14 bases between. The germline V gene encodes CDR1 SGHRS and CDR2 YFSETQ. The CDR3 is 16 residues long. CDR3 residues: CASSLGTGYGNYGYTF. CDR3 bases: TGCGCCAGCAGCTTGGGAACAGGGTATGGCAACTATGGCTACACCTTC. Full variable domain (remainder filled in from reference TRBV5-1 and TRBJ1-2): KAGVTQTPRYLIKTRGQQVTLSCSPISGHRSVSWYQQTPGQGLQFLFEYFSETQRNKGNFPGRFSGRQFSNSRSEMNVSTLELGDSALYLCASSLGTGYGNYGYTFGSGTRLTVV.

The J gene is TRBJ1-2, the V gene TRBV9; D is unclear. Germline-derived CDR1 and CDR2 are SGDLS and YYNGEE. This CDR3 is 16 amino acids long. Trimming stripped 0 bases from V and 3 bases from J, with 15 bases between. CDR3 sequence (DNA): TGTGCCAGCAGCGTAGGTCTTATGAGGGAGGACTATGGCTACACCTTC. It translates to CASSVGLMREDYGYTF. The full variable domain, rest sourced from reference TRBV9 and TRBJ1-2, is DSGVTQTPKHLITATGQRVTLRCSPRSGDLSVYWYQQSLDQGLQFLIQYYNGEERAKGNILERFSAQQFPDLHSELNLSSLELGDSALYFCASSVGLMREDYGYTFGSGTRLTVV.

This clonotype was picked up many times. The chain couples TRBV20-1 to TRBJ2-7, with D maybe TRBD1 (6 bases). The CDR3 is 14 residues long. V was shortened by 6 bases and J by 1 base, with 16 bases between the two germline ends. The germline gives CDR1 DFQATT, CDR2 SNEGSKA (reference sequence). The CDR3 region is CSARVGASSYEQYF. CDR3 sequence (DNA): TGCAGTGCAAGGGTGGGGGCCTCGTCCTACGAGCAGTACTTC.

J is TRBJ1-2 and V is TRBV7-2, with D uncertain. Trimming shortened V by 2 bases and J by 8 bases, and 15 bases separated the two germline ends. CDR1 and CDR2 from the germline V gene are SGHTA and FQGNSA. CDR3 size: 14 residues. The CDR3 loop is CASSLSLAGVGYTF. CDR3 in DNA: TGTGCCAGCAGCTTAAGTCTAGCGGGAGTCGGCTACACCTTC.

The table lists this clonotype with a count of one. The limits of the CDR3 on the DNA are not certain, so only TCRdb's listed CDR3 is given. This chain connects TRBV10-3 to TRBJ1-4; the tabulated D call, TRBD1, remains unverified against the DNA. The length of the CDR3 is 14 amino acids, counting both ends. The germline V gene has CDR1 ENHRY and CDR2 SYGVKD. The CDR3 is CAISRDAVMKNCFF.

V is TRBV20-1 and J is TRBJ2-7, with 11 positions matching TRBD1. CDR3 length: 14 residues. J lost 5 bases, V lost 3 bases, and 6 bases had no gene match. Germline loops: CDR1 DFQATT, CDR2 SNEGSKA (reference sequence). The CDR3 loop is CSASGGTGGHEQYF. DNA of the CDR3: TGCAGTGCTAGTGGAGGGACAGGGGGACACGAGCAGTACTTC.

This rearrangement joins TRBV27 to TRBJ2-7, with 7 bases lining up with TRBD2. This CDR3 contains 15 residues. The V segment lost 0 bases and the J segment 5 bases; nucleotides outside the gene matches: 7. CDR1 MNHEY and CDR2 SMNVEV come from the germline V gene (reference sequence). The CDR3 sequence: CASSLSRGWRNEQYF. CDR3 DNA: TGTGCCAGCAGTTTATCGCGGGGGTGGAGGAACGAGCAGTACTTC.

Ten or more counts support this clonotype. This sequence joins TRBV6-5 and TRBJ1-1; D is possibly TRBD1 (6 bases). Trimming cost V 6 bases and J 0 bases, with 11 bases left between them. The CDR3 spans 14 residues. Germline loops: CDR1 MNHEY, CDR2 SVGAGI. CDR3 region: CASRAGTLNTEAFF. The CDR3 DNA follows: TGTGCCAGCAGAGCCGGGACACTGAACACTGAAGCTTTCTTT.

The V call is TRBV6-2 or TRBV6-3, the J call TRBJ2-3, with D possibly being TRBD1 (5 bases). Germline V gene data show CDR1 as MNHEY and CDR2 as SVGEGT. CDR3 length equals 16 residues. The germline V and J ends were trimmed by 5 bases and 2 bases, with 17 bases remaining between them. The CDR3 nucleotides are TGTGCCAGCAGTCCCTCGAGACAGTTCTCCACAGATACGCAGTATTTT. This gives the protein CASSPSRQFSTDTQYF.

V and J are TRBV2 and TRBJ2-3; D gene ambiguous. The length of the CDR3 is 14 residues. Germline loops: CDR1 SNHLY, CDR2 FYNNEI. Trimming cost V 4 bases and J 0 bases, with 8 bases left between them. The CDR3: CASSVHLSTDTQYF. Here the CDR3 DNA reads TGTGCCAGCAGTGTACACCTCAGCACAGATACGCAGTATTTT.

Note on this clonotype: A much larger clone is a single base away; this may be a read error. V is TRBV20-1 and J is TRBJ1-4; D call uncertain. Germline V gene data show CDR1 as DFQATT and CDR2 as SNEGSKA (reference sequence). Trimming shortened V by 0 bases and J by 10 bases, and 18 bases separated the two germline ends. The CDR3 has 15 amino acids. The CDR3 region has the DNA TGCAGTGCTAGAGATCTCACGGCAGGTTTTTTAAAACTGTTTTTT. Its translation is CSARDLTAGFLKLFF.

This clonotype showed up many times. This rearrangement joins TRBV15 to TRBJ1-5; D unclear. The germline CDR1 and CDR2 sequences are LNHNV and YYDKDF (reference sequence). The CDR3 length is 12 residues. Trimming removed 1 base at V and 5 bases at J, with 3 bases between. CDR3 bases: TGTGCCACCAGCAGAGCGGATCAGCCCCAGCATTTT. Translated: CATSRADQPQHF.